The 29 T cell receptor beta chains below come from one sample, sequenced in a study of T cell responses to AZD1222 COVID-19 vaccine. Assay: immunoSEQ multiplex PCR; the TCRdb copy retains only in-frame clones and omits some. Among some 250,000 clones, around 93% were seen once, and the ten largest hold 0.55%. The material sequenced was peripheral blood, taken 28 days after the second AZD1222 dose. Receptors originate from an adult who received the AZD1222 COVID-19 vaccine.

The rearrangement uses TRBV5-1 and TRBJ1-4; D perhaps matches TRBD1 (5 bases). V lost 2 bases, J lost 2 bases, and 13 bases lay in between. Germline CDR1 reads SGHRS; CDR2 reads YFSETQ. The CDR3 spans 16 residues. DNA for the CDR3: TGCGCCAGCAGCTTTGGCAGGGAGGAGACTAATGAAAAACTGTTTTTT. It is translated as CASSFGREETNEKLFF.

The genes are TRBV2 and TRBJ1-2; D possibly corresponds to TRBD1 (6 bases). V lost 4 bases and J 4 bases, leaving 13 bases between the germline ends. Germline V gene lookup returns CDR1 SNHLY and CDR2 FYNNEI. The CDR3 covers 14 residues. The CDR3 here is CASSVGGATYGYTF. For the CDR3, the DNA is TGTGCCAGCAGTGTCGGGGGCGCAACCTATGGCTACACCTTC.

The rearrangement links TRBV2 to TRBJ2-1, with TRBD1 as a possible D gene (7 bases). Trimming shortened V by 1 base and J by 10 bases, and 14 bases separated the two germline ends. There are 14 residues in the CDR3. Germline V CDR1 and CDR2: SNHLY, FYNNEI. CDR3 loop: CASSEGRGRWEQFF. CDR3 nucleotides: TGTGCCAGCAGTGAAGGCAGGGGGAGGTGGGAGCAGTTCTTC. Full variable domain (missing parts from reference TRBV2 and TRBJ2-1): EPEVTQTPSHQVTQMGQEVILRCVPISNHLYFYWYRQILGQKVEFLVSFYNNEISEKSEIFDDQFSVERPDGSNFTLKIRSTKLEDSAMYFCASSEGRGRWEQFFGPGTRLTVL.

The V and J genes are TRBV4-1 and TRBJ1-1; a weak D match, TRBD1 (6 bases). Germline V gene lookup returns CDR1 MGHRA and CDR2 YSYEKL. The CDR3 contains 16 residues. Trimming took off 7 bases at V and 7 bases at J, with 25 bases between the two ends. CDR3: CASTSNPRGGRGEAFF. CDR3 in DNA: TGCGCCAGCACCTCAAATCCACGGGGGGGCAGAGGTGAAGCTTTCTTT.

The chain joins TRBV28 to TRBJ2-7; D is unclear. The CDR3 spans 11 residues. Germline V gene sequence: CDR1 MDHEN, CDR2 SYDVKM. The V end lost 8 bases, the J end lost 3 bases, and 8 bases lay between the germline ends. The CDR3 reads CASLEDYEQYF. The CDR3, as DNA: TGTGCCAGCTTAGAGGACTACGAGCAGTACTTC. Variable domain in full (rest from reference TRBV28 and TRBJ2-7): DVKVTQSSRYLVKRTGEKVFLECVQDMDHENMFWYRQDPGLGLRLIYFSYDVKMKEKGDIPEGYSVSREKKERFSLILESASTNQTSMYLCASLEDYEQYFGPGTRLTVT.

The rearrangement uses TRBV7-6 and TRBJ2-7, with TRBD2 identical over 9 bases. V lost 3 bases, J lost 3 bases, and 6 bases stayed unmatched. Germline values: CDR1 SGHVS, CDR2 FNYEAQ. The CDR3 extends over 15 amino acids. In nucleotides, the CDR3 is TGTGCCAGCAGCTTTGGGATAGCGGGAGTCTACGAGCAGTACTTC. Translating gives CASSFGIAGVYEQYF. The full variable domain, completed using reference TRBV7-6 and TRBJ2-7, is GAGVSQSPRYKVTKRGQDVALRCDPISGHVSLYWYRQALGQGPEFLTYFNYEAQQDKSGLPNDRFSAERPEGSISTLTIQRTEQRDSAMYRCASSFGIAGVYEQYFGPGTRLTVT.

The J gene is TRBJ2-1, the V gene TRBV10-3, with 10 bases that match TRBD2. Germline loops: CDR1 ENHRY, CDR2 SYGVKD. This CDR3 has 15 residues. V lost 6 bases to trimming and J lost 5 bases; unmatched junction nucleotides: 7. In DNA form, the CDR3 reads TGTGCCATCAGACACGGACTAGCGGCAAACAATGAGCAGTTCTTC. Its protein product is CAIRHGLAANNEQFF.

The V call is TRBV19, the J call TRBJ1-2; 7 nucleotides match TRBD1. J gave up 3 bases and V 5 bases, and 18 bases lay outside the gene matches. The germline CDR1 and CDR2 sequences are LNHDA and SQIVND (reference sequence). The CDR3 contains 18 residues. The CDR3 reads CASSRRDSLSLFYYGYTF. DNA for the CDR3: TGTGCCAGTAGTCGTCGGGACAGCCTTTCTCTCTTTTACTATGGCTACACCTTC.

In its sample, this clone was seen once. The rearrangement joins TRBV7-2 to TRBJ2-7; TRBD1 is a possible D gene (5 bases). Trimming removed 6 bases from V and 4 bases from J, with 13 bases in between. This CDR3 comprises 13 residues. Germline assignment: CDR1 SGHTA and CDR2 FQGNSA. CDR3: CASSRTGFYEQYF. CDR3 coding DNA: TGTGCCAGCAGTCGTACAGGTTTTTACGAGCAGTACTTC. The variable domain in full, completed from reference TRBV7-2 and TRBJ2-7, reads GAGVSQSPSNKVTEKGKDVELRCDPISGHTALYWYRQSLGQGLEFLIYFQGNSAPDKSGLPSDRFSAERTGGSVSTLTIQRTQQEDSAVYLCASSRTGFYEQYFGPGTRLTVT.

The rearrangement joins TRBV28 to TRBJ1-1, with D tentatively TRBD1 (6 bases). This CDR3 is built from 15 residues. Per germline, CDR1 MDHEN and CDR2 SYDVKM. The V gene lost 4 bases and the J gene lost 5 bases, with 17 bases spanning the gap. CDR3 loop: CASSSIGEGGTEAFF. CDR3 DNA: TGTGCCAGCAGTTCCATTGGGGAGGGGGGGACTGAAGCTTTCTTT.

The chain employs TRBV27 and TRBJ2-6; D unresolved. The CDR3 consists of 13 residues. With 4 bases removed from V and 0 bases from J, the gap between germline ends came to 1 base. The germline CDR1 and CDR2 sequences are MNHEY and SMNVEV (reference sequence). The CDR3 DNA reads as TGTGCCAGCAGTTACTCTGGGGCCAACGTCCTGACTTTC. It encodes CASSYSGANVLTF. Full variable domain (rest looked up from reference TRBV27 and TRBJ2-6): EAQVTQNPRYLITVTGKKLTVTCSQNMNHEYMSWYRQDPGLGLRQIYYSMNVEVTDKGDVPEGYKVSRKEKRNFPLILESPSPNQTSLYFCASSYSGANVLTFGAGSRLTVL.

The chain employs TRBV20-1 and TRBJ1-1; tentative D call: TRBD1 (5 bases). V was trimmed by 5 bases and J by 7 bases, leaving 8 bases between them. This CDR3 is built from 10 residues. Per germline, CDR1 DFQATT and CDR2 SNEGSKA (reference sequence). CDR3 region: CSARRGEAFF. The CDR3 DNA reads TGCAGTGCTCGTAGGGGTGAAGCTTTCTTT.

The rearrangement uses TRBV12-3 or TRBV12-4 and TRBJ2-3; weak D call: TRBD2 (6 bases). The length of the CDR3 is 13 residues. Trimming took 5 bases from V and 0 from J, leaving 6 bases between them. This CDR3 reads CASSSGSTDTQYF. The CDR3 nucleotides read TGTGCCAGCAGTAGCGGGAGCACAGATACGCAGTATTTT.

The count of this clone is one. V and J are TRBV6-2 or TRBV6-3 and TRBJ2-1; TRBD2 aligns across 9 bases. Germline V gene data show CDR1 as MNHEY and CDR2 as SVGEGT. The trim removed 6 bases at V and 12 bases at J, leaving 6 bases unmatched. The CDR3 spans 12 residues. CDR3 DNA: TGTGCCAGCAGCCCGACTAGCGGTGGGCAGTTCTTC. It yields the protein CASSPTSGGQFF.

The chain employs TRBV24-1 and TRBJ2-3; 11 bases align to TRBD1. The ends lost 5 bases at V and 5 bases at J; junction bases unmatched: 8. The CDR3 runs to 16 residues. Germline CDR1 is KGHDR and CDR2 is SFDVKD. The CDR3 loop is CATSAPGQGVKDTQYF. The CDR3 DNA is TGTGCCACCAGTGCCCCGGGACAGGGGGTAAAAGATACGCAGTATTTT.

This sequence joins TRBV12-3 or TRBV12-4 and TRBJ2-1, with unresolved D. The CDR3 is 11 amino acids. V was clipped by 5 bases and J by 8 bases, with 7 bases between them. The CDR3 protein is CASSPGYEQFF. In nucleotides, the CDR3 is TGTGCCAGCAGTCCCGGTTATGAGCAGTTCTTC.

The chain employs TRBV6-2 or TRBV6-3 and TRBJ2-1; 11 bases map to TRBD2. The CDR3 extends over 19 amino acids. From germline, CDR1 is MNHEY and CDR2 SVGEGT. V lost 1 base, J lost 10 bases, and 18 bases stayed unmatched. The CDR3 loop is CASSYLGGGRSGRAREQFF. DNA of the CDR3: TGTGCCAGCAGTTACTTGGGGGGCGGTCGTAGCGGGAGGGCCCGGGAGCAGTTCTTC.

This clone was observed a single time. V is TRBV19 and J is TRBJ1-5; unclear D gene. CDR1 and CDR2 (germline): LNHDA, SQIVND (reference sequence). There are 16 residues in the CDR3. Trimming shortened V by 4 bases and J by 4 bases, and 17 bases separated the two germline ends. The chain's CDR3 is CASSTRTPGFNQPQHF. In DNA form, the CDR3 reads TGTGCCAGTAGTACTCGGACCCCGGGGTTTAATCAGCCCCAGCATTTT. The variable domain in full, completed from reference TRBV19 and TRBJ1-5, reads DGGITQSPKYLFRKEGQNVTLSCEQNLNHDAMYWYRQDPGQGLRLIYYSQIVNDFQKGDIAEGYSVSREKKESFPLTVTSAQKNPTAFYLCASSTRTPGFNQPQHFGDGTRLSIL.

This clone came up once. The chain couples TRBV6-2 or TRBV6-3 to TRBJ2-6; 8 bases agree with TRBD1. Germline CDR1 reads MNHEY; CDR2 reads SVGEGT. With 2 bases clipped from V and 1 base from J, the junction kept 4 bases outside the gene matches. The CDR3 extends over 17 amino acids. The CDR3 sequence is CASSYPTGVSGANVLTF. The CDR3 DNA sequence: TGTGCCAGCAGTTACCCGACAGGGGTTTCTGGGGCCAACGTCCTGACTTTC.

The rearrangement links TRBV5-4 to TRBJ1-1; 7 bases fit TRBD1. The V segment lost 6 bases and the J segment 7 bases; nucleotides outside the gene matches: 15. The germline CDR1 and CDR2 sequences are SGHNT and YYREEE (reference sequence). CDR3 size: 15 residues. As DNA, the CDR3 is TGTGCCAGCAAGGCCTCCGTCGAGGGGGCGGTTGAAGCTTTCTTT. Translating it yields CASKASVEGAVEAFF.

This chain links TRBV5-8 with TRBJ1-2, with 7 positions matching TRBD1. CDR3 length: 14 residues. Germline loops: CDR1 SGHTS, CDR2 YDEGEE. Trimming took 0 bases from V and 4 from J; bases not matched to a gene: 3. The CDR3 here is CASSLEGAVYGYTF. Written as DNA, the CDR3 is TGTGCCAGCAGCTTGGAGGGGGCCGTCTATGGCTACACCTTC.

The chain carries TRBV29-1 and TRBJ2-1; D uncertain. V shed 2 bases and J shed 5 bases, with 19 bases lying between them. CDR3 length equals 16 residues. The germline gives CDR1 SQVTM, CDR2 ANQGSEA. CDR3 coding DNA: TGCAGCGTTGAACTCTCGTTGCGGCCTGTCCACAATGAGCAGTTCTTC. Protein product: CSVELSLRPVHNEQFF.

V and J are TRBV5-1 and TRBJ1-1; D possibly corresponds to TRBD1 (6 bases). The CDR3 length is 14 residues. The germline gives CDR1 SGHRS, CDR2 YFSETQ. V lost 4 bases and J 7 bases, leaving 17 bases between the germline ends. The CDR3 loop reads CASSPLDRFYEAFF. For the CDR3, the DNA is TGCGCCAGCAGCCCCCTGGACAGATTCTATGAAGCTTTCTTT.

V gene TRBV5-1 combines with J gene TRBJ1-1, with 8 nucleotides matching TRBD1. The germline V gene encodes CDR1 SGHRS and CDR2 YFSETQ. The CDR3 totals 15 residues. Unmatched junction bases numbered 8, after V lost 2 bases and J lost 5 bases. CDR3 nucleotide sequence: TGCGCCAGCAGCTTATTCGGGACAGGAGGGACTGAAGCTTTCTTT. Its translation is CASSLFGTGGTEAFF. Looking up the rest from reference TRBV5-1 and TRBJ1-1 gives the full variable domain: KAGVTQTPRYLIKTRGQQVTLSCSPISGHRSVSWYQQTPGQGLQFLFEYFSETQRNKGNFPGRFSGRQFSNSRSEMNVSTLELGDSALYLCASSLFGTGGTEAFFGQGTRLTVV.

The count of this clone is one. The CDR3 DNA follows: TGTGCCAGCAGCTTAGGCCTAGCCCCATTTAGTCCCGAGCAGTACTTC. This gives the protein CASSLGLAPFSPEQYF. The V and J genes are TRBV13 and TRBJ2-7, with D perhaps matching TRBD2 (5 bases). The germline CDR1 and CDR2 sequences are PRHDT and FYEKMQ (reference sequence). V shed 0 bases and J shed 6 bases, with 18 bases lying between them. The CDR3 has 16 residues.

J is TRBJ2-5 and V is TRBV7-9; 14 bases match TRBD2. The CDR3 has 18 residues. Germline CDR1 and CDR2: SEHNR and FQNEAQ (reference sequence). V shed 4 bases, J shed 5 bases, and the junction held 12 bases outside the gene matches. This CDR3 reads CASSSTSGGALPEETQYF. CDR3 bases: TGTGCCAGCAGCTCGACTAGCGGGGGGGCCTTGCCAGAGGAGACCCAGTACTTC.

The DNA of the CDR3 is TGTGCCAGCTCACCTTCGTGGGCCGTAAACACCATATATTTT. It is translated as CASSPSWAVNTIYF. The chain combines TRBV18 with TRBJ1-3; D gene ambiguous. Germline V gives CDR1 KGHSH, CDR2 LQKENI. Trimming took 3 bases from V and 6 from J, leaving 12 bases between them. This CDR3 region has 14 residues.

The chain links TRBV7-3 to TRBJ1-1, with TRBD1 as a possible D gene (5 bases). CDR1 and CDR2 from the germline V gene are SGHTA and FQGTGA. V lost 2 bases and J lost 2, with 15 bases in between. The CDR3 is 16 amino acids. Here the CDR3 DNA reads TGTGCCAGCAGCTTATGGGGCACTAGGGCTAACACTGAAGCTTTCTTT. Amino acids: CASSLWGTRANTEAFF.

V and J are TRBV19 and TRBJ1-4; no definite D call. The CDR3 consists of 13 residues. V dropped 10 bases and J dropped 7 bases, with 16 bases sitting between them. Germline V gene data show CDR1 as LNHDA and CDR2 as SQIVND (reference sequence). The CDR3 is CATRRTDTEKLFF. CDR3 in DNA: TGTGCCACCAGACGGACTGATACTGAAAAACTGTTTTTT.